The next 17 T cell receptor beta chains were all read from a single sample in a study of OX40 agonist ivuxolimab in advanced cancers. The repertoire was sequenced with immunoSEQ multiplex PCR; TCRdb's copy has only in-frame clones and lacks some. The repertoire holds roughly 79,000 clones, with just under 95% as singletons. Sequencing was performed on CD4+ or CD8+ T cells sorted from blood, taken in a trial of the OX40 agonist ivuxolimab. The source is an adult with an advanced solid tumor such as melanoma, head and neck, liver or kidney cancer.

J is TRBJ1-1 and V is TRBV7-9; D is unresolved. The CDR3 is made up of 14 amino acids. Germline V CDR1 and CDR2: SEHNR, FQNEAQ (reference sequence). With 4 bases removed from V and 7 bases from J, the gap between germline ends came to 16 bases. The CDR3 loop is CASSSPELGSEAFF. The DNA of the CDR3 is TGTGCCAGCAGCTCGCCCGAATTGGGGAGTGAAGCTTTCTTT.

The rearrangement uses TRBV27 and TRBJ1-2; no reliable D call. Germline CDR1 reads MNHEY; CDR2 reads SMNVEV (reference sequence). This CDR3 has 14 amino acids. The germline V and J ends were trimmed by 3 bases and 2 bases, with 10 bases remaining between them. The chain's CDR3 is CASSFFSGNYGYTF. As DNA, the CDR3 is TGTGCCAGCAGTTTTTTTTCGGGGAACTATGGCTACACCTTC.

The chain is built from TRBV5-6 and TRBJ1-2, with D hard to call. The CDR3 is 14 amino acids. Germline CDR1 reads SGHDT; CDR2 reads YYEEEE. V shed 2 bases and J shed 0 bases, with 8 bases lying between them. CDR3 DNA sequence: TGTGCCAGCAGCTTTGGCAGAGCTAACTATGGCTACACCTTC. Translated: CASSFGRANYGYTF.

The V gene is TRBV6-5, the J gene TRBJ2-2; 7 positions agree with TRBD1. Trimming at V came to 6 bases and at J to 0 bases, leaving 4 bases not matched to a gene. CDR1 and CDR2 (germline): MNHEY, SVGAGI. The CDR3 has 15 amino acids. The chain's CDR3 is CASRRDSANTGELFF. The CDR3 bases are TGTGCCAGCAGAAGGGACAGCGCGAACACCGGGGAGCTGTTTTTT.

V usage is TRBV27 and J usage is TRBJ2-3, with 12 bases aligning to TRBD2. The CDR3 is 15 amino acids. Germline V gene sequence: CDR1 MNHEY, CDR2 SMNVEV (reference sequence). The V and J ends lost 4 bases and 3 bases, in that order; junction bases with no gene match: 2. CDR3 sequence: CASSWLAGGTDTQYF. In DNA, the CDR3 is TGTGCCAGCAGTTGGCTAGCGGGGGGGACAGATACGCAGTATTTT.

The J gene is TRBJ1-6, the V gene TRBV6-5, with D hard to call. CDR1 is MNHEY and CDR2 is SVGAGI in the germline V gene. The CDR3 runs 15 residues. Deletions cut 0 bases from V and 4 bases from J, with 7 bases between. CDR3 region: CASSYSYPYNSPLHF. The CDR3 region has the DNA TGTGCCAGCAGTTACTCGTACCCTTATAATTCACCCCTCCACTTT.

The chain carries TRBV27 and TRBJ2-5; 7 nucleotides line up with TRBD2. The CDR3 runs 11 residues. Germline assignment: CDR1 MNHEY and CDR2 SMNVEV (reference sequence). V trimming: 5 bases; J trimming: 11 bases; junction bases outside the gene matches: 5. The DNA of the CDR3 is TGTGCCAGCAGTCAAAGCGGGGAGCAGTACTTC. The encoded protein is CASSQSGEQYF.

The chain recombines TRBV9 with TRBJ2-7, with TRBD1 identical over 9 bases. This CDR3 region has 15 residues. The trim removed 3 bases at V and 2 bases at J, leaving 6 bases unmatched. The V gene's germline CDR1 is SGDLS and CDR2 YYNGEE. CDR3 amino acids: CASSAHGQGTYEQYF. The CDR3 nucleotides are TGTGCCAGCAGCGCCCATGGACAGGGGACCTACGAGCAGTACTTC.

The chain recombines TRBV10-2 with TRBJ2-1, with 9 bases identical to TRBD1. This CDR3 region has 16 residues. The ends lost 3 bases at V and 7 bases at J; junction bases unmatched: 10. Germline-derived CDR1 and CDR2 are WSHSY and SAAADI. The CDR3 bases are TGCGCCAGCAGTGAAAGGGACAGGGAGTTCAAGAATGAGCAGTTCTTC. The encoded protein is CASSERDREFKNEQFF.

This sequence joins TRBV5-1 and TRBJ2-3; a weak D match, TRBD2 (5 bases). The CDR3 runs 15 residues. Germline CDR1 SGHRS, CDR2 YFSETQ. Trimming shortened V by 0 bases and J by 2 bases, and 10 bases separated the two germline ends. DNA of the CDR3: TGCGCCAGCAGCTTGGTGCCTAGCAACACAGATACGCAGTATTTT. It is translated as CASSLVPSNTDTQYF.

With respect to this clone: The identical CDR3 is also encoded by other nucleotide sequences in the sample. This sequence joins TRBV4-1 and TRBJ2-7; D tentatively fits TRBD1 or TRBD2 (5 bases each). The CDR3 extends over 16 amino acids. The V end lost 4 bases, the J end lost 5 bases, and 21 bases lay between the germline ends. Germline values: CDR1 MGHRA, CDR2 YSYEKL. CDR3 amino acids: CASSLLLAGLGDEQYF. The DNA for the CDR3 is TGCGCCAGCAGCCTCCTTCTAGCAGGCTTAGGGGACGAGCAGTACTTC.

Here the CDR3 DNA reads TGCAGCGTTGTTCAGCGGGGGGCTGAATACGAGCAGTACTTC. This encodes CSVVQRGAEYEQYF. The V gene is TRBV29-1, the J gene TRBJ2-7; 9 bases align to TRBD2. The germline V gene encodes CDR1 SQVTM and CDR2 ANQGSEA. V lost 4 bases to trimming and J lost 4 bases; unmatched junction nucleotides: 8. This CDR3 region has 14 residues.

This clone has more than one count but fewer than ten. This sequence joins TRBV29-1 and TRBJ1-1; D remains unclear. Germline V gives CDR1 SQVTM, CDR2 ANQGSEA. CDR3 length equals 13 residues. V was clipped by 7 bases and J by 3 bases, with 15 bases between them. The CDR3 DNA is TGCAGCGCCGTGGGAGGGAGGGACACTGAAGCTTTCTTT. Translating it yields CSAVGGRDTEAFF.

The chain carries TRBV9 and TRBJ2-2; D ambiguous. The V gene's germline CDR1 is SGDLS and CDR2 YYNGEE. Trimming removed 3 bases at V and 3 bases at J, with 9 bases between. The CDR3 is 14 residues long. For the CDR3, the DNA is TGTGCCAGCAGCGGGGCCCATCACACCGGGGAGCTGTTTTTT. Translating it yields CASSGAHHTGELFF.

This chain links TRBV9 with TRBJ1-3, with TRBD1 identical over 7 bases. The CDR3 totals 14 residues. The junction had 5 bases not matched to a gene; V was cut back by 4 bases and J by 4 bases. Germline V gene lookup returns CDR1 SGDLS and CDR2 YYNGEE. DNA for the CDR3: TGTGCCAGCAGCCTGGCAGGGGGAGGAAACACCATATATTTT. Its translation: CASSLAGGGNTIYF.

This clone was seen only once. The V and J genes are TRBV10-3 and TRBJ1-4; 8 bases are a match to TRBD1. The germline V gene encodes CDR1 ENHRY and CDR2 SYGVKD. J was trimmed by 2 bases and V by 10 bases; bases with no gene match: 9. This CDR3 has 15 amino acids. This chain's CDR3 is CATQGALETNEKLFF. DNA of the CDR3: TGTGCCACTCAGGGGGCCTTGGAGACTAATGAAAAACTGTTTTTT.

This chain links TRBV7-9 with TRBJ2-7; unclear D gene. With 5 bases removed from V and 6 bases from J, the gap between germline ends came to 11 bases. The CDR3 is 12 residues long. The V gene's germline CDR1 is SEHNR and CDR2 FQNEAQ (reference sequence). The DNA for the CDR3 is TGTGCCAGCAGCGCCTCAGGTGGCGAGCAGTACTTC. Its protein product is CASSASGGEQYF.